The sequence of this T cell receptor (beta chain) was determined in a study of blood T cell repertoires in COVID-19. Study-wide context: The United States, Italy and Spain supplied acute and convalescent COVID-19 samples.

This clone showed up just a few times. This CDR3 is built from 18 residues. Germline CDR1 LGHNA, CDR2 YSLEER. Trimming cost V 0 bases and J 0 bases; bases outside gene matches: 8. In the source study's methods: Estimation of nucleated cell counts relied on the amplification of reference gene primers. Here immunoSEQ multiplex PCR was the method, and the copy in TCRdb shows in-frame clones only, minus some. V and J calls and clone size are as listed in that table; D and trimming were resolved from the DNA. The repertoire holds about 210,000 clones, with about 84% as singletons. Sequenced material: peripheral blood. This chain joins TRBV4-3 and TRBJ1-3; 7 bases match TRBD1. The sequence was obtained from a human donor in a cohort sampled during active COVID-19. CDR3 nucleotide sequence: TGCGCCAGCAGCCAAGAACCGATCGGGACAGTCTCTGGAAACACCATATATTTT. Protein product: CASSQEPIGTVSGNTIYF.